These T cell receptor beta chains were read from a single sample in a study of T cell responses to AZD1222 COVID-19 vaccine. Clones were read by immunoSEQ multiplex PCR, and TCRdb kept only the in-frame ones, dropping some. The sample consists of 100,000 to 150,000 clones, almost 95% of them appearing once. This sample comprised peripheral blood, obtained on day 0 of AZD1222 vaccination. These receptors were collected from an adult in good health. Each CDR3 is given with its conserved first and last residue. Fields, in order: J gene, V gene, CDR3 protein.

J gene: TRBJ1-1; V gene: TRBV6-4; CDR3 protein: CAIRGGQGDTEAFF
J gene: TRBJ1-1; V gene: TRBV6-1; CDR3 protein: CASSEATSRSTEAFF
J gene: TRBJ2-5; V gene: TRBV18; CDR3 protein: CASSPMPRETQYF
J gene: TRBJ1-3; V gene: TRBV6-5; CDR3 protein: CASSYSRSSGNTIYF
J gene: TRBJ1-2; V gene: TRBV7-9; CDR3 protein: CASSLSLSGPLGYTF
J gene: TRBJ1-2; V gene: TRBV5-4; CDR3 protein: CASSAEGGNYGYTF
J gene: TRBJ2-5; V gene: TRBV6-1; CDR3 protein: CASSEAFGRGQETQYF
J gene: TRBJ2-1; V gene: TRBV7-9; CDR3 protein: CASSRTSGYNEQFF
J gene: TRBJ1-6; V gene: TRBV4-3; CDR3 protein: CASSQGSYRNSPLHF
J gene: TRBJ2-5; V gene: TRBV5-1; CDR3 protein: CASSPGDRASGETQYF
J gene: TRBJ2-7; V gene: TRBV9; CDR3 protein: CASSPGGQETYEQYF
J gene: TRBJ2-1; V gene: TRBV7-9; CDR3 protein: CASRTLDEQFF
J gene: TRBJ2-5; V gene: TRBV6-2/TRBV6-3; CDR3 protein: CASSYAPQGAGETQYF
J gene: TRBJ2-5; V gene: TRBV9; CDR3 protein: CASSVAGGAGAHQETQYF
J gene: TRBJ2-3; V gene: TRBV5-4; CDR3 protein: CASSLLLAGSTDTQYF
J gene: TRBJ2-5; V gene: TRBV24-1; CDR3 protein: CATSDRTSGNPIETQYF
J gene: TRBJ1-2; V gene: TRBV3-1/TRBV3-2; CDR3 protein: CASSRGQELSGYTF
J gene: TRBJ2-1; V gene: TRBV5-1; CDR3 protein: CASSLATSGGAYNEQFF
J gene: TRBJ1-4; V gene: TRBV3-1/TRBV3-2; CDR3 protein: CASSPEETGALNEKLFF
J gene: TRBJ1-2; V gene: TRBV19; CDR3 protein: CASSISVNYGYTF
J gene: TRBJ2-2; V gene: TRBV18; CDR3 protein: CASSPPGTGGGTGELFF
J gene: TRBJ1-1; V gene: TRBV6-2/TRBV6-3; CDR3 protein: CASSYPRGQGAGEAFF
J gene: TRBJ1-3; V gene: TRBV18; CDR3 protein: CASSQTLTGSLGGNTIYF
J gene: TRBJ2-3; V gene: TRBV6-2/TRBV6-3; CDR3 protein: CASSPGTGLTDTQYF
J gene: TRBJ1-1; V gene: TRBV5-1; CDR3 protein: CASSLARGSNTEAFF
J gene: TRBJ1-2; V gene: TRBV7-2; CDR3 protein: CASSYGQGYGYTF
J gene: TRBJ2-1; V gene: TRBV7-6; CDR3 protein: CASTPYGGGPGEQFF
J gene: TRBJ2-1; V gene: TRBV19; CDR3 protein: CASSDGQEYNEQFF
J gene: TRBJ1-3; V gene: TRBV6-5; CDR3 protein: CASSWDLRGNTIYF
J gene: TRBJ2-3; V gene: TRBV3-1/TRBV3-2; CDR3 protein: CASSPFGLAGIADTQYF
J gene: TRBJ2-1; V gene: TRBV7-3; CDR3 protein: CASSLSDGEQFF
J gene: TRBJ2-1; V gene: TRBV3-1/TRBV3-2; CDR3 protein: CASSQGTSGGANYNEQFF
J gene: TRBJ2-1; V gene: TRBV11-3; CDR3 protein: CASSSRAGGSYNEQFF
J gene: TRBJ2-1; V gene: TRBV5-1; CDR3 protein: CASSLRLAGSLDEQFF
J gene: TRBJ1-5; V gene: TRBV5-6; CDR3 protein: CASSSRRGASNQPQHF
J gene: TRBJ1-5; V gene: TRBV7-9; CDR3 protein: CASSPQGGNQPQHF
J gene: TRBJ2-1; V gene: TRBV2; CDR3 protein: CASSERGGPSNEQFF
J gene: TRBJ2-5; V gene: TRBV19; CDR3 protein: CASSIRLEQETQYF
J gene: TRBJ1-6; V gene: TRBV6-6; CDR3 protein: CASSDGTKVALHF
J gene: TRBJ1-1; V gene: TRBV6-9; CDR3 protein: CASSYYPTLGSTEAFF
J gene: TRBJ2-3; V gene: TRBV7-9; CDR3 protein: CASSPRGPDTQYF
J gene: TRBJ1-5; V gene: TRBV6-5; CDR3 protein: CASSYGRYSNQPQHF
J gene: TRBJ2-5; V gene: TRBV2; CDR3 protein: CASSEGTSGRAETQYF
J gene: TRBJ1-2; V gene: TRBV5-8; CDR3 protein: CASTIGRWAGANYGYTF
J gene: TRBJ2-3; V gene: TRBV27; CDR3 protein: CASSLSGQLSDTQYF
J gene: TRBJ1-2; V gene: TRBV7-6; CDR3 protein: CASSSNIGQAAVGYTF
J gene: TRBJ2-7; V gene: TRBV12-3/TRBV12-4; CDR3 protein: CASSLGGGYEQYF
J gene: TRBJ1-1; V gene: TRBV5-1; CDR3 protein: CASNSVGGTEAFF
J gene: TRBJ1-1; V gene: TRBV7-2; CDR3 protein: CASSLEVLHTEAFF
J gene: TRBJ1-3; V gene: TRBV9; CDR3 protein: CASSGVTSGNTIYF
J gene: TRBJ2-3; V gene: TRBV28; CDR3 protein: CASATGSQGTDTQYF
J gene: TRBJ1-4; V gene: TRBV2; CDR3 protein: CASRVRTTNEKLFF
J gene: TRBJ1-1; V gene: TRBV5-1; CDR3 protein: CASSPMGTGDLGEAFF